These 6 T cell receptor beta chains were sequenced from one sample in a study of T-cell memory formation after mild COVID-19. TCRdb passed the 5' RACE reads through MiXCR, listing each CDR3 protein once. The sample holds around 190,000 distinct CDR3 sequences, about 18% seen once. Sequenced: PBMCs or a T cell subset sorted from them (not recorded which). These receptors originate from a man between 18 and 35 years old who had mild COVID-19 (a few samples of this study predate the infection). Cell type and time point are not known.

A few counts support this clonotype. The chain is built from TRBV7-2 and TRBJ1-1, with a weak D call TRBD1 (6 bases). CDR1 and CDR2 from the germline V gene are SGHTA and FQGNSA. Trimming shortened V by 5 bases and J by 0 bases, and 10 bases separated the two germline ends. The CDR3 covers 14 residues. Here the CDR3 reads CASSPGHLNTEAFF. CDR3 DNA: TGTGCCAGCAGCCCGGGACACCTGAACACTGAAGCTTTCTTT. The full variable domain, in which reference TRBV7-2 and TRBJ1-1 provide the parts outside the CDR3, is GAGVSQSPSNKVTEKGKDVELRCDPISGHTALYWYRQSLGQGLEFLIYFQGNSAPDKSGLPSDRFSAERTGGSVSTLTIQRTQQEDSAVYLCASSPGHLNTEAFFGQGTRLTVV.

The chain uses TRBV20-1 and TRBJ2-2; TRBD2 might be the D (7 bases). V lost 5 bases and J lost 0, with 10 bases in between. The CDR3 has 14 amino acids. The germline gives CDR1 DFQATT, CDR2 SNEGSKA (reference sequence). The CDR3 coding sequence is TGCAGTGCTTTGGGGGGGCCGAACACCGGGGAGCTGTTTTTT. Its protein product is CSALGGPNTGELFF.

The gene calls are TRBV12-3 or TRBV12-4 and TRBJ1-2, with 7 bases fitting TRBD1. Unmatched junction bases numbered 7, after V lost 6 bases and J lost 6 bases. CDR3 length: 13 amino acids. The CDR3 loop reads CASRPTGKDGYTF. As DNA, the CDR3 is TGTGCCAGCAGACCGACAGGGAAGGATGGCTACACCTTC.

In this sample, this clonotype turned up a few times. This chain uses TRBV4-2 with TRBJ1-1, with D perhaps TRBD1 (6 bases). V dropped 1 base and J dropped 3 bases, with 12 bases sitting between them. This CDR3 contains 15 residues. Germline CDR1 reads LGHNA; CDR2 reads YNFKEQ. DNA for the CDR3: TGTGCCAGCAGCCAAGGCAGGGGATGGGACACTGAAGCTTTCTTT. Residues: CASSQGRGWDTEAFF.

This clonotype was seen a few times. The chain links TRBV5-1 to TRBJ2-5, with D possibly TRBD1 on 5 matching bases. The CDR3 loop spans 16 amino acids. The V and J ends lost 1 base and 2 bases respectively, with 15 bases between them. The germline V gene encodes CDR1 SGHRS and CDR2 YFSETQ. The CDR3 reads CASSLSDSVGQETQYF. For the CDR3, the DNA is TGCGCCAGCAGCTTGAGCGACAGTGTTGGGCAAGAGACCCAGTACTTC. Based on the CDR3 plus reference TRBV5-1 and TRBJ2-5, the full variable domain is KAGVTQTPRYLIKTRGQQVTLSCSPISGHRSVSWYQQTPGQGLQFLFEYFSETQRNKGNFPGRFSGRQFSNSRSEMNVSTLELGDSALYLCASSLSDSVGQETQYFGPGTRLLVL.

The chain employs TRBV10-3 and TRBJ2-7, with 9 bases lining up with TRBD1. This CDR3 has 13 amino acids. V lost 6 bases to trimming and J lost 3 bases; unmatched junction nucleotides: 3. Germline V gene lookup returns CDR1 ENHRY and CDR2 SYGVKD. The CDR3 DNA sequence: TGTGCCATCAGAGAGACAGGGGGCTACGAGCAGTACGTC. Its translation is CAIRETGGYEQYV.